The 16 T cell receptor beta chains in this list originate from one sample, sequenced in a study of blood T cells in healthy people across ages (dated by TCRdb to between 2015 and 2017). Preparation of the library involved 5' RACE. Sequencing took place on an Illumina HiSeq 2500. A second PCR of about 6 to 11 cycles was performed with a sample-barcoded 5' primer and a J-beta primer mix. The raw public reads went through TCRdb reprocessing: fastp at Q25, MiXCR clone calling, in-frame beta chains kept. Under each unique CDR3 protein, matching rows form one entry showing the most common genes and DNA. The sample table records fewer than 1.5 million distinct CDR3 sequences; approximately 38% of these occur just once. Together, the top ten hold 7.9% of the sample. The sequenced sample consisted of blood. The receptors were sampled from a woman aged 18 to 35 in good health.

As DNA, the CDR3 is TGTGCCAGCAGCCCGGGTAGCGGGAGGGTCAATGAGCAGTTCTTC. It translates to CASSPGSGRVNEQFF. The J gene is TRBJ2-1, the V gene TRBV7-6; the match to TRBD2 covers 11 bases. The CDR3 has 15 residues. Unmatched junction bases numbered 6, after V lost 5 bases and J lost 6 bases. Germline V lookup: CDR1 SGHVS, CDR2 FNYEAQ.

The rearrangement uses TRBV20-1 and TRBJ2-2, with TRBD1 matching over 8 bases. Trimming cost V 3 bases and J 6 bases; bases outside gene matches: 12. The CDR3 is 16 amino acids. Germline V gives CDR1 DFQATT, CDR2 SNEGSKA (reference sequence). Written as DNA, the CDR3 is TGCAGTGCTAGCGGACCCTGGACAGGGCGGGCCGGGGAGCTGTTTTTT. It is translated as CSASGPWTGRAGELFF.

Remarks on this clonotype: Being one base from a much bigger clone, this may be a read error. The rearrangement uses TRBV12-3 or TRBV12-4 and TRBJ2-4; 7 bases fit TRBD1. The CDR3 is 14 amino acids. The CDR3 coding sequence is TGTGCCAGCAGCCGAGGGACAGTCAAAACCATTCAGTACTTC. Its protein is CASSRGTVKTIQYF.

This clonotype showed up just a few times. A read error may explain this, as a much larger clone is one base away. The chain combines TRBV20-1 with TRBJ2-7; TRBD2 matches at 9 bases. Germline assignment: CDR1 DFQATT and CDR2 SNEGSKA (reference sequence). With 8 bases clipped from V and 10 bases from J, the junction kept 9 bases outside the gene matches. This CDR3 is 11 amino acids long. The CDR3 coding sequence is TGCAGTACACCGAGCGGGAGGCTACAGTACTTC. Translation gives CSTPSGRLQYF.

The rearrangement joins TRBV20-1 to TRBJ2-1, with TRBD2 matching over 10 bases. The CDR3 extends over 15 amino acids. Germline CDR1 and CDR2: DFQATT and SNEGSKA (reference sequence). The ends lost 5 bases at V and 6 bases at J; junction bases unmatched: 10. The CDR3 sequence is CSAGSASGGPNEQFF. CDR3 bases: TGCAGTGCTGGTTCCGCTAGCGGGGGACCCAATGAGCAGTTCTTC.

This clonotype occurred once. Germline is not matched at one junction end, which may reflect a read error. This chain uses TRBV28 with TRBJ2-1, with 8 positions matching TRBD2. The CDR3 spans 13 residues. Germline CDR1 reads MDHEN; CDR2 reads SYDVKM. The CDR3 loop reads CAGSFTSGNEQFF. The CDR3 DNA reads as TGTGCCGGCAGTTTCACTAGCGGCAATGAGCAGTTCTTC.

Notes on this clonotype: The junction departs from germline at one end; a sequencing error may be responsible. This rearrangement joins TRBV30 to TRBJ1-2; D perhaps matches TRBD1 (5 bases). The CDR3 is 15 residues long. In germline, CDR1 is GTSNPN, CDR2 SVGIG (reference sequence). The CDR3 sequence is CAWNGLGGTAYGYTF. The DNA of the CDR3 is TGCGCCTGGAACGGGTTGGGTGGGACCGCGTATGGCTACACCTTC.

The V call is TRBV12-3 or TRBV12-4, the J call TRBJ1-4, with D maybe TRBD1 (6 bases). V was cut by 2 bases and J by 0 bases, with 16 bases left in between. The CDR3 has 18 residues. The DNA for the CDR3 is TGTGCCAGCAGTTTAATTGGTTCGGGGGGCCCAACTAATGAAAAACTGTTTTTT. It codes for CASSLIGSGGPTNEKLFF.

The rearrangement joins TRBV18 to TRBJ2-5; 8 bases match TRBD1. The CDR3 sequence is 14 residues long. V was pared by 6 bases and J by 11 bases, with 14 bases of the junction left unmatched. Per the germline V gene, CDR1 is KGHSH and CDR2 is LQKENI. CDR3: CASSSGQGQYKQYF. The CDR3 coding sequence is TGTGCCAGCTCCTCAGGACAGGGCCAATACAAGCAGTACTTC.

There are a few counts of this clonotype. The J gene is TRBJ1-2, the V gene TRBV29-1, with 7 nucleotides matching TRBD1. Germline trimming cut 4 bases from V and 1 base from J; bases unmatched to any gene: 15. CDR1 and CDR2 from the germline V gene are SQVTM and ANQGSEA. This CDR3 contains 17 residues. The chain's CDR3 is CSVARTGGTSFNYGYTF. The CDR3 DNA reads as TGCAGCGTTGCCAGGACAGGCGGAACATCCTTTAACTATGGCTACACCTTC.

The chain couples TRBV20-1 to TRBJ2-1; perhaps TRBD2 as D (7 bases). Trimming cost V 0 bases and J 11 bases, with 26 bases left between them. Germline V gene lookup returns CDR1 DFQATT and CDR2 SNEGSKA (reference sequence). The CDR3 loop spans 17 amino acids. The CDR3 DNA is TGCAGTGCTAGAGAAAAGGGGGGGGATCACCCCTTCCCCCAGCAGTTCTTC. It is translated as CSAREKGGDHPFPQQFF.

This sequence joins TRBV3-1 and TRBJ1-6; 7 bases are shared with TRBD1. The CDR3 runs to 16 residues. V shed 5 bases, J shed 6 bases, and the junction held 10 bases outside the gene matches. Germline V gene sequence: CDR1 LGHDT, CDR2 YNNKEL (reference sequence). The CDR3 protein is CASSTPRTGLNSPLHF. The CDR3 coding sequence is TGTGCCAGCAGCACGCCCCGGACAGGCCTTAATTCACCCCTCCACTTT.

The chain is built from TRBV10-2 and TRBJ2-5; 7 bases align to TRBD2. The DNA end is a closer match to TRBJ2-7, so the J assignment may be wrong. There are 15 residues in the CDR3. Germline CDR1 reads WSHSY; CDR2 reads SAAADI. CDR3 loop: CASSEVGLPSYEQYF. CDR3 DNA: TGCGCCAGCAGTGAGGTGGGACTACCTTCCTACGAGCAGTACTTC.

This rearrangement joins TRBV7-9 to TRBJ1-3, with TRBD1 matching over 9 bases. With 3 bases clipped from V and 4 bases from J, the junction kept 4 bases outside the gene matches. The CDR3 totals 15 residues. Germline V CDR1 and CDR2: SEHNR, FQNEAQ (reference sequence). The DNA of the CDR3 is TGTGCCAGCAGCTTCCCGGGACAGGGCGGAAACACCATATATTTT. Translating it yields CASSFPGQGGNTIYF.

In the case of this clonotype: This may arise from a read error, as a much more abundant clone is one base away. The rearrangement uses TRBV5-1 and TRBJ2-1; 13 nucleotides agree with TRBD2. Looked up from germline, CDR1 is SGHRS and CDR2 is YFSETQ. J gave up 9 bases and V 1 base, and 7 bases lay outside the gene matches. The CDR3 length is 16 residues. CDR3 nucleotide sequence: TGCGCCAGCAGCTTGAGTGGGACTAGCGGGATTTGTGAGCAGTTCTTC. Translated: CASSLSGTSGICEQFF.

The CDR3 loop is CASSSSGQADLSYNEQFF. As DNA, the CDR3 is TGTGCCAGCAGCTCCTCTGGACAGGCCGACCTTTCCTACAATGAGCAGTTCTTC. V gene TRBV11-1 combines with J gene TRBJ2-1; 7 bases line up with TRBD1. V was pared by 4 bases and J by 1 base, with 13 bases of the junction left unmatched. This CDR3 region has 18 residues. Per germline, CDR1 SGHAT and CDR2 FQDESV (reference sequence).